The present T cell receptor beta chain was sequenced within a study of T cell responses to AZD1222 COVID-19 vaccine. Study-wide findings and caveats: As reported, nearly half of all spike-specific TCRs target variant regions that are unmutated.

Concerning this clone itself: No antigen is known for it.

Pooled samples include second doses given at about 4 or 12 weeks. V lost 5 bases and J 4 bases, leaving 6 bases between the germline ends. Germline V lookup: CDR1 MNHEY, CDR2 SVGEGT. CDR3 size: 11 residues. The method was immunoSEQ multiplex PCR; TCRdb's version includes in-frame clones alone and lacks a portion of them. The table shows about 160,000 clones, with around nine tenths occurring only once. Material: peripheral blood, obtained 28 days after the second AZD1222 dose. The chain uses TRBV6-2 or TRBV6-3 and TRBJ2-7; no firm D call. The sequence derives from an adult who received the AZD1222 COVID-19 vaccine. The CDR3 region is CASSTYYEQYF. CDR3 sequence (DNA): TGTGCCAGCAGTACCTATTACGAGCAGTACTTC.